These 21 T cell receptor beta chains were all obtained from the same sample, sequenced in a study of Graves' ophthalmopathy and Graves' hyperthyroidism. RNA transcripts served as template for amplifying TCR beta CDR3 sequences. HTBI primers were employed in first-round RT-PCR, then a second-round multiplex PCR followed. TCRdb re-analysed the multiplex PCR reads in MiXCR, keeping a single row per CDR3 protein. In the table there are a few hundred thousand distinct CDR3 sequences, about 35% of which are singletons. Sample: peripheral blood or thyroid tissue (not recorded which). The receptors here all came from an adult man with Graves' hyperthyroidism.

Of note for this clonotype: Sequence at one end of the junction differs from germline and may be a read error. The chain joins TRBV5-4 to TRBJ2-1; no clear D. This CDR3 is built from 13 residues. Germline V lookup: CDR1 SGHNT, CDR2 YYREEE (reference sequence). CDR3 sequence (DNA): TGTACCAGCAGCTTTTCACAGAACAATGAGCAGTTCTTC. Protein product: CTSSFSQNNEQFF.

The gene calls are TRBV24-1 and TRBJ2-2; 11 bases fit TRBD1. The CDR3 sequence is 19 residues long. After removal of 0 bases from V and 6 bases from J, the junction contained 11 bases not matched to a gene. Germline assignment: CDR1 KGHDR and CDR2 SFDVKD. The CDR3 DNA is TGTGCCACCAGTGATTTGCGTGGTGTTGGGACAGGGGGGCCCGGGGAGCTGTTTTTT. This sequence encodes CATSDLRGVGTGGPGELFF.

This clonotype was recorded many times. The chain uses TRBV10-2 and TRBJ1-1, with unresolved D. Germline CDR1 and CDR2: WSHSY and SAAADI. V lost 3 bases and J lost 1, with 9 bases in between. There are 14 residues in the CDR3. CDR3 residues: CASSEPRGNTEAFF. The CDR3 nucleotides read TGCGCCAGCAGTGAACCGCGAGGGAACACTGAAGCTTTCTTT.

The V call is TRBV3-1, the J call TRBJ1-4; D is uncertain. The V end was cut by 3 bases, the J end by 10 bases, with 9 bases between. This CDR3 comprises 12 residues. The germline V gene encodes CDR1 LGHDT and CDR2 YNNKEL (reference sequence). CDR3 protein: CASSHRTVKLFF. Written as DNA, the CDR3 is TGTGCCAGCAGCCACAGGACCGTAAAACTGTTTTTT.

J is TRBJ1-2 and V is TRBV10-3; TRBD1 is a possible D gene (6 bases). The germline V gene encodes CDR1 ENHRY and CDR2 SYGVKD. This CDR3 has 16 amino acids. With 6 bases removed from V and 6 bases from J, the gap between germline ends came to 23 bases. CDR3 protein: CAIRGTSGGRIHGYTF. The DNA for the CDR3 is TGTGCCATCAGAGGCACTAGCGGGGGCAGGATCCATGGCTACACCTTC.

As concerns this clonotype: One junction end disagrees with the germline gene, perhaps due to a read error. Here the CDR3 DNA reads TGTGCCAGCAGCGTACCTCTAGGCACTGGAGCTTTCTTT. This encodes CASSVPLGTGAFF. The gene calls are TRBV7-9 and TRBJ1-1; no clear D. The germline V gene has CDR1 SEHNR and CDR2 FQNEAQ (reference sequence). CDR3 length: 13 residues.

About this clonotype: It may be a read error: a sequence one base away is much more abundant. The chain's CDR3 is CASSGGGGQGTYEQYF. The CDR3 nucleotides read TGCGCCAGCAGCGGTGGAGGGGGACAGGGTACCTACGAGCAGTACTTC. The chain carries TRBV5-1 and TRBJ2-7, with 9 bases lining up with TRBD1. After removal of 4 bases from V and 2 bases from J, the junction contained 10 bases not matched to a gene. The CDR3 runs 16 residues. The germline V gene has CDR1 SGHRS and CDR2 YFSETQ.

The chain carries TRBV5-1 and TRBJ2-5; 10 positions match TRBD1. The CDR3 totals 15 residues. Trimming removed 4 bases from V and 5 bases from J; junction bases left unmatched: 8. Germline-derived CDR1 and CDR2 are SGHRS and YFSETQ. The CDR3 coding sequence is TGCGCCAGCAGCCGAAGACAGGGGGCGGCGGAGACCCAGTACTTC. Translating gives CASSRRQGAAETQYF.

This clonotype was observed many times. CDR3 residues: CSAREDGGNTEAFF. The DNA of the CDR3 is TGCAGTGCTAGGGAAGACGGGGGGAACACTGAAGCTTTCTTT. The rearrangement links TRBV20-1 to TRBJ1-1; D may be TRBD1 (5 bases). Germline CDR1 reads DFQATT; CDR2 reads SNEGSKA (reference sequence). CDR3 length: 14 amino acids. Trimming shortened V by 3 bases and J by 1 base, and 12 bases separated the two germline ends.

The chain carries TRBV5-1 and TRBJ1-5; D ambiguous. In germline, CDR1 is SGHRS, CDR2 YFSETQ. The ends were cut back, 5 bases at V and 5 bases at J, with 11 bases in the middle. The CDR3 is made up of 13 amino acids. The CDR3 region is CASSSDGYQPQHF. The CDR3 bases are TGCGCCAGCAGTTCTGACGGGTATCAGCCCCAGCATTTT.

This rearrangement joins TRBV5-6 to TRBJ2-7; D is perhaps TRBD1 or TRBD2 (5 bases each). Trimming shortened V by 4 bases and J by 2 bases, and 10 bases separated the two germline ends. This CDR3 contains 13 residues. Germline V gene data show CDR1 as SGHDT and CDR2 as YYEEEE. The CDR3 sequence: CASSGDEAYEQYF. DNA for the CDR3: TGTGCCAGCAGCGGGGACGAAGCCTACGAGCAGTACTTC.

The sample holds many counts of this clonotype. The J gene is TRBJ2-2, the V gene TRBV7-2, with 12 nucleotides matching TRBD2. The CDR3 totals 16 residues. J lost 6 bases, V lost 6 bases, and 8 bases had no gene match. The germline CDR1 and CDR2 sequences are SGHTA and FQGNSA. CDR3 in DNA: TGTGCCAGCAGGCGAAGACTAGCGGGAGAGGCCGGGGAGCTGTTTTTT. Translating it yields CASRRRLAGEAGELFF.

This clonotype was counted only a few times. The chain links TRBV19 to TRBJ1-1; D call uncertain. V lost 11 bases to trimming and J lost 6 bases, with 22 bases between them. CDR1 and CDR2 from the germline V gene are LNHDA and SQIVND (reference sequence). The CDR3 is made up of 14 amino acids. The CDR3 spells CAWIRRAPVAEAFF. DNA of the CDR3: TGTGCCTGGATACGCCGGGCCCCGGTGGCTGAAGCTTTCTTT.

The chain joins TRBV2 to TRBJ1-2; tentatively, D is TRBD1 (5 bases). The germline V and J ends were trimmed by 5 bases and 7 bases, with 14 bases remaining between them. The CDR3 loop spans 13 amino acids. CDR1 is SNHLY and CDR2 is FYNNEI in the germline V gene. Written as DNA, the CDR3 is TGTGCCAGCAGTTCGGCAGGGTTGGGTGGCTACACCTTC. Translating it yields CASSSAGLGGYTF.

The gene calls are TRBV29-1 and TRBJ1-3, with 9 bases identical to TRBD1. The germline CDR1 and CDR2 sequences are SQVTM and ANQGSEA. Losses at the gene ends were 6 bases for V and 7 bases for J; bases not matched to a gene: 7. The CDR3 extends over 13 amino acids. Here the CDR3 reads CSVSLTGGNTIYF. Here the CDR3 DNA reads TGCAGCGTGTCCCTGACAGGGGGTAACACCATATATTTT.

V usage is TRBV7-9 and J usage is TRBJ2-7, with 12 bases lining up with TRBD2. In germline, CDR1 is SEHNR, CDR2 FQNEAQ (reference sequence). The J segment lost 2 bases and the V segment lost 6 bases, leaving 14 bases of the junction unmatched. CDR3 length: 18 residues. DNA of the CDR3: TGTGCCAGCAGTTCCGGACGGATAGGACTAGCGGGACCCTACGAGCAGTACTTC. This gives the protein CASSSGRIGLAGPYEQYF.

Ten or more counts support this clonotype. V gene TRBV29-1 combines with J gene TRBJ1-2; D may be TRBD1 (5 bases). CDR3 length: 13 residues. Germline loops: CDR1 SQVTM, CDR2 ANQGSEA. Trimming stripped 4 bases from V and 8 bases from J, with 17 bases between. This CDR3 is CSVGDGLFEGYTF. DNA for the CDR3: TGCAGCGTTGGGGACGGCCTTTTTGAAGGCTACACCTTC. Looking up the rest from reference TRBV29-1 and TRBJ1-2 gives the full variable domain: SAVISQKPSRDICQRGTSLTIQCQVDSQVTMMFWYRQQPGQSLTLIATANQGSEATYESGFVIDKFPISRPNLTFSTLTVSNMSPEDSSIYLCSVGDGLFEGYTFGSGTRLTVV.

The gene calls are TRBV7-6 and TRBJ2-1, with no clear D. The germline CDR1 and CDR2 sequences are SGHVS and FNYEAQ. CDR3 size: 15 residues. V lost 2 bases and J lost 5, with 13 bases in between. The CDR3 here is CASSLYQTVNNEQFF. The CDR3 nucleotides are TGTGCCAGCAGCTTATATCAGACTGTAAACAATGAGCAGTTCTTC.

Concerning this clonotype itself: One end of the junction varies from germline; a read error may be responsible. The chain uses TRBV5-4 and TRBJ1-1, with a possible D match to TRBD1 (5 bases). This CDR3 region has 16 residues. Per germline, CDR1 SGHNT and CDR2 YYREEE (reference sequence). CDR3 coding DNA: TGTGTCAGCAGCCTCAAGCGGGGGACTGGGGACACTGAAGCTTTCTTT. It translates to CVSSLKRGTGDTEAFF.

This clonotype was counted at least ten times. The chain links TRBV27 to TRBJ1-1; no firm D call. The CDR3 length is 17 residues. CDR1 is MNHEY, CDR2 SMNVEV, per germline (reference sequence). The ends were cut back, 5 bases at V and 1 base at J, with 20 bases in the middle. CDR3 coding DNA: TGTGCCAGCAGTCCGATTGTATTGCGGGCAGGGAACACTGAAGCTTTCTTT. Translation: CASSPIVLRAGNTEAFF.

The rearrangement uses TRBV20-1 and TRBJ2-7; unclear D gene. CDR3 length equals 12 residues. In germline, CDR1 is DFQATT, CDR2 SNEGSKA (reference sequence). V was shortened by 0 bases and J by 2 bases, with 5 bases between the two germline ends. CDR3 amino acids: CSARDVTYEQYF. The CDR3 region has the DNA TGCAGTGCTAGAGATGTCACCTACGAGCAGTACTTC.